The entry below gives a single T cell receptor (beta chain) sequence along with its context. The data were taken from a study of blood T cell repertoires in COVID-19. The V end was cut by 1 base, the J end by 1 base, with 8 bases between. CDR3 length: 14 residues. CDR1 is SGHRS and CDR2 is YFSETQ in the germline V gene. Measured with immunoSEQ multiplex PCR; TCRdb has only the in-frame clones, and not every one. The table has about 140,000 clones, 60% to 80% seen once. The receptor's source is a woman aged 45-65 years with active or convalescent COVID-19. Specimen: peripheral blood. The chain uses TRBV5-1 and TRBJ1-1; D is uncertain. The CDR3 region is CASSLLQQNTEAFF. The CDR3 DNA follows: TGCGCCAGCAGCTTGTTACAGCAGAACACTGAAGCTTTCTTT.